The 17 T cell receptor beta chains reported below all come from one sample, sequenced in a study of T cell responses to AZD1222 COVID-19 vaccine. Data came from immunoSEQ multiplex PCR; TCRdb stores just in-frame clones and leaves some out. This table has about 110,000 clones, 94% appearing once. This material consisted of peripheral blood, taken 28 days after the second AZD1222 dose. All receptors come from an adult who received the AZD1222 COVID-19 vaccine.

The J gene is TRBJ2-7, the V gene TRBV2, with D unresolved. V was clipped by 3 bases and J by 3 bases, with 6 bases between them. This CDR3 has 12 amino acids. The V gene's germline CDR1 is SNHLY and CDR2 FYNNEI. The CDR3 reads CASSDGRYEQYF. The DNA for the CDR3 is TGTGCCAGCAGTGACGGGCGCTACGAGCAGTACTTC.

V and J are TRBV27 and TRBJ1-2; no reliable D call. The CDR3 contains 16 residues. Germline lookup yields CDR1 MNHEY and CDR2 SMNVEV (reference sequence). Trimming took 4 bases from V and 2 from J, leaving 17 bases between them. CDR3 sequence reads: CASSSGRRAGNYGYTF. Here the CDR3 DNA reads TGTGCCAGCAGTTCCGGGAGGAGGGCCGGGAACTATGGCTACACCTTC.

The CDR3, as DNA: TGTGCCTGGAGCCCAGGGGATTCACCCCTCCACTTT. Amino acids: CAWSPGDSPLHF. V gene TRBV30 combines with J gene TRBJ1-6; D may be TRBD1 (6 bases). Germline lookup yields CDR1 GTSNPN and CDR2 SVGIG (reference sequence). V was trimmed by 3 bases and J by 8 bases, leaving 8 bases between them. The CDR3 spans 12 residues.

This rearrangement joins TRBV12-5 to TRBJ2-1, with 11 bases matching TRBD2. The CDR3 is made up of 21 amino acids. V shed 6 bases and J 8 bases; nucleotides not matched to a gene: 27. The germline gives CDR1 LGHNT, CDR2 FRNRAP. The CDR3 reads CASGWTTSRISGRVGSDEQFF. The CDR3 nucleotides are TGTGCTAGTGGATGGACAACGTCAAGGATTAGCGGGAGGGTAGGTAGCGATGAGCAGTTCTTC. Together with reference TRBV12-5 and TRBJ2-1, the CDR3 gives the full variable domain: DARVTQTPRHKVTEMGQEVTMRCQPILGHNTVFWYRQTMMQGLELLAYFRNRAPLDDSGMPKDRFSAEMPDATLATLKIQPSEPRDSAVYFCASGWTTSRISGRVGSDEQFFGPGTRLTVL.

The rearrangement joins TRBV12-5 to TRBJ1-6, with D uncertain. V gave up 7 bases and J gave up 8 bases, with 12 bases separating them. Per germline, CDR1 LGHNT and CDR2 FRNRAP. This CDR3 is built from 13 residues. Here the CDR3 reads CASAFDWDSPLHF. CDR3 nucleotide sequence: TGTGCTAGTGCCTTCGACTGGGATTCACCCCTCCACTTT.

J is TRBJ2-2 and V is TRBV6-5; D is ambiguous. Germline lookup yields CDR1 MNHEY and CDR2 SVGAGI. The CDR3 contains 12 residues. The V end was cut by 9 bases, the J end by 0 bases, with 5 bases between. In DNA form, the CDR3 reads TGTGCCAGTACAGCGAACACCGGGGAGCTGTTTTTT. Its translation: CASTANTGELFF.

The chain joins TRBV10-3 to TRBJ1-3; 12 bases match TRBD1. V lost 3 bases to trimming and J lost 3 bases; unmatched junction nucleotides: 9. The CDR3 has 18 residues. CDR1 ENHRY and CDR2 SYGVKD come from the germline V gene. The CDR3 bases are TGTGCCATCAGTGACCCCGGGACAGGGGGCGCGTATGGAAACACCATATATTTT. Translating gives CAISDPGTGGAYGNTIYF.

This clone has just a few counts. The J gene is TRBJ1-1, the V gene TRBV29-1; 9 bases line up with TRBD1. V gave up 4 bases and J gave up 5 bases; unmatched junction bases: 8. Germline V lookup: CDR1 SQVTM, CDR2 ANQGSEA. The CDR3 covers 14 residues. The CDR3 region is CSVVPGTGKTEAFF. The CDR3 region has the DNA TGCAGCGTTGTACCCGGGACAGGGAAAACTGAAGCTTTCTTT. The complete variable domain, with remaining parts taken from reference TRBV29-1 and TRBJ1-1, reads SAVISQKPSRDICQRGTSLTIQCQVDSQVTMMFWYRQQPGQSLTLIATANQGSEATYESGFVIDKFPISRPNLTFSTLTVSNMSPEDSSIYLCSVVPGTGKTEAFFGQGTRLTVV.

The V call is TRBV6-5, the J call TRBJ1-6; a weak D match, TRBD1 (5 bases). Trimming cost V 6 bases and J 5 bases, with 14 bases left between them. The CDR3 totals 15 residues. Germline CDR1 is MNHEY and CDR2 is SVGAGI. The CDR3 sequence: CASSLRAIDNSPLHF. As DNA, the CDR3 is TGTGCCAGCAGCCTCAGGGCCATAGATAATTCACCCCTCCACTTT.

The chain recombines TRBV7-9 with TRBJ1-1; D not certain. Germline V gene data show CDR1 as SEHNR and CDR2 as FQNEAQ (reference sequence). Deletions cut 0 bases from V and 6 bases from J, with 11 bases between. This CDR3 region has 14 residues. The CDR3 loop is CASSLAGLRAEAFF. The DNA of the CDR3 is TGTGCCAGCAGCTTAGCTGGGCTAAGGGCTGAAGCTTTCTTT.

CDR3 coding DNA: TGTGCCAGCAGTTCAACCCGGACTAGCGGGAGTGGTTACGAGCAGTACTTC. Amino acids: CASSSTRTSGSGYEQYF. This rearrangement joins TRBV28 to TRBJ2-7; 13 nucleotides match TRBD2. Trimming cost V 4 bases and J 4 bases; bases outside gene matches: 10. CDR1 is MDHEN, CDR2 SYDVKM, per germline. The CDR3 length is 17 residues.

This clone is a singleton in its sample. The gene calls are TRBV5-1 and TRBJ2-7, with D unclear. Trimming shortened V by 1 base and J by 2 bases, and 7 bases separated the two germline ends. The CDR3 loop spans 13 amino acids. The germline CDR1 and CDR2 sequences are SGHRS and YFSETQ. This chain's CDR3 is CASSLSGPYEQYF. DNA for the CDR3: TGCGCCAGCAGCTTGTCGGGTCCCTACGAGCAGTACTTC.

V is TRBV29-1 and J is TRBJ2-7; 9 bases agree with TRBD1. The V and J ends lost 7 bases and 6 bases, in that order; junction bases with no gene match: 13. Germline V gives CDR1 SQVTM, CDR2 ANQGSEA. This CDR3 contains 14 residues. The CDR3 region is CSAAGTGTAGEQYF. The CDR3 DNA reads as TGCAGCGCCGCCGGGACAGGGACGGCCGGCGAGCAGTACTTC.

The chain has TRBV2 and TRBJ1-2, with no clear D. V was pared by 8 bases and J by 4 bases, with 14 bases between. CDR1 is SNHLY and CDR2 is FYNNEI in the germline V gene. The CDR3 is 13 residues long. CDR3 nucleotide sequence: TGTGCCAGCCCACGAACCCAGATCTATGGCTACACCTTC. Protein sequence: CASPRTQIYGYTF. Looking up the rest from reference TRBV2 and TRBJ1-2 gives the full variable domain: EPEVTQTPSHQVTQMGQEVILRCVPISNHLYFYWYRQILGQKVEFLVSFYNNEISEKSEIFDDQFSVERPDGSNFTLKIRSTKLEDSAMYFCASPRTQIYGYTFGSGTRLTVV.

The chain employs TRBV5-5 and TRBJ2-2, with TRBD2 matching over 7 bases. This CDR3 is built from 16 residues. CDR1 SGHKS and CDR2 YYEKEE come from the germline V gene (reference sequence). With V trimmed by 2 bases and J by 1 base, 5 bases remained unmatched. CDR3 nucleotide sequence: TGTGCCAGCAGCTTCAAATTAGCGGGGAACACCGGGGAGCTGTTTTTT. Translated: CASSFKLAGNTGELFF.

V and J are TRBV6-6 and TRBJ1-6; tentative D call: TRBD1 (6 bases). V was clipped by 4 bases and J by 7 bases, with 14 bases between them. CDR1 is MNHNY, CDR2 SVGAGI, per germline (reference sequence). The CDR3 length is 15 residues. The chain's CDR3 is CASSFRTDTNSPLHF. CDR3 bases: TGTGCCAGCAGTTTCCGGACAGACACAAATTCACCCCTCCACTTT.

The CDR3 loop reads CASSLEGRGHGYTF. The CDR3 bases are TGTGCCAGCAGCTTAGAGGGCAGGGGGCATGGCTACACCTTC. The V call is TRBV11-2, the J call TRBJ1-2; TRBD1 matches 8 bases. Losses at the gene ends were 0 bases for V and 6 bases for J; bases not matched to a gene: 3. Per the germline V gene, CDR1 is SGHAT and CDR2 is FQNNGV. The CDR3 has 14 residues.